The subject of this entry is one TCR beta chain. Its specificity is not known. This sample is part of a study of a mutant IDH1 vaccine in newly diagnosed glioma. The CDR3 has 16 residues. The germline V gene has CDR1 SGHRS and CDR2 YFSETQ. Trimming stripped 1 base from V and 0 bases from J, with 11 bases between. Clones were sequenced by immunoSEQ multiplex PCR, and TCRdb holds only the in-frame ones, with some missing. Of 77,000 or so clones in the sample, more than 80% were seen once. Sample time point: week 23, last vaccination. What each vaccine dose contained was 300 ug of mutant IDH1 20-mer peptide, accompanied by topical imiquimod.

The sequencing used PBMCs, collected from a glioma patient whose treatment included an IDH1 peptide vaccine. The origin of this receptor is a woman aged 45-65 years with glioma. The rearrangement uses TRBV5-1 and TRBJ2-1; D is ambiguous. CDR3 DNA sequence: TGCGCCAGCAGCTTGTCTGTCTCGTCCTCCTACAATGAGCAGTTCTTC. It yields the protein CASSLSVSSSYNEQFF.